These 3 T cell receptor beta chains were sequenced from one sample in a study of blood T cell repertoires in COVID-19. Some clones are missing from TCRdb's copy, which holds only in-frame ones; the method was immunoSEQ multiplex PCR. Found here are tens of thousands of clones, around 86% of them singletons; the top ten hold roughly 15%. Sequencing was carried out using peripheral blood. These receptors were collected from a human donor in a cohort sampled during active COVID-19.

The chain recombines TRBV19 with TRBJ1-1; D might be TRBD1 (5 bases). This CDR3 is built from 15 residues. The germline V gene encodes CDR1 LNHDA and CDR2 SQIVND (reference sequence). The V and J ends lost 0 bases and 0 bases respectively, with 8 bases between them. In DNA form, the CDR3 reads TGTGCCAGTAGTATAGATCCGGGGGTGAACACTGAAGCTTTCTTT. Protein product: CASSIDPGVNTEAFF.

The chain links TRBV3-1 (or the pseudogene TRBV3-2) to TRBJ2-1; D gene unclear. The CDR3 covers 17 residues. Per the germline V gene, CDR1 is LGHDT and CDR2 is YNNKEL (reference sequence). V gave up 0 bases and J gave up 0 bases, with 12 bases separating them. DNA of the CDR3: TGTGCCAGCAGCCAAGATTCTGGCCAAAGCTCCTACAATGAGCAGTTCTTC. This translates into CASSQDSGQSSYNEQFF.

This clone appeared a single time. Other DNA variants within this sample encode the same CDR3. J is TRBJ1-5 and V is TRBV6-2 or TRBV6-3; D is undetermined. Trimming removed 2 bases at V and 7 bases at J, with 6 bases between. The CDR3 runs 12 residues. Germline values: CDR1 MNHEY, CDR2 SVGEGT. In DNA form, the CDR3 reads TGTGCCAGCAGTTACGGTGGCCAGCCCCAGCATTTT. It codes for CASSYGGQPQHF.